This is a list of T cell receptor beta chains from one sample in a study of CD8 T cells in ankylosing spondylitis. In TCRdb, the 5' RACE reads were re-called with MiXCR into one record per CDR3 protein. The profile shows hundreds of thousands of distinct CDR3 sequences, 26% of them singletons. The material sequenced was blood, either unsorted or a sorted T cell fraction (not recorded which). These TCRs come from a male donor with ankylosing spondylitis. Both conserved end residues are part of each CDR3. D genes are given only for firm matches. Size values are once, few and many counts, or a class for expanded clones, and some rows have none.

D	V	size	J	CDR3	DNA
.	TRBV27	few	TRBJ2-2	CASSLLYGDAGELFF	TGTGCCAGCAGCCTCCTCTACGGGGACGCCGGGGAGCTGTTTTTT
TRBD2	TRBV20-1	.	TRBJ2-1	CSKGTSGRQNEQFF	TGCAGTAAAGGGACTAGCGGGAGGCAAAATGAGCAGTTCTTC
.	TRBV27	many	TRBJ2-2	CASSLRLNTGELFF	TGTGCCAGCAGTTTGCGCCTGAACACCGGGGAGCTGTTTTTT
TRBD1	TRBV11-2	.	TRBJ1-2	CASSAGQWSYGYTF	TGTGCCAGCAGCGCGGGACAGTGGAGTTATGGCTACACCTTC
.	TRBV20-1	few	TRBJ1-6	CSARVGGNSYNSPLHF	TGCAGTGCTAGAGTCGGGGGAAATTCCTATAATTCACCCCTCCACTTT
TRBD2	TRBV12-3/TRBV12-4	few	TRBJ2-1	CASSPGLAGGMQFF	TGTGCCAGCAGTCCGGGACTAGCGGGAGGAATGCAGTTCTTC
.	TRBV3-1	.	TRBJ1-1	CASSQGTTAGTEAFF	TGTGCCAGCAGCCAAGGGACGACCGCCGGGACTGAAGCTTTCTTT
.	TRBV21-1	.	TRBJ1-6	CASSLVSSYNSPLHF	TGTGCCAGCAGCCTCGTAAGCTCCTATAATTCACCCCTCCACTTT
TRBD2	TRBV3-1	few	TRBJ2-7	CASSQDMVAGHEQYF	TGTGCCAGCAGCCAAGATATGGTAGCGGGACATGAGCAGTACTTC
.	TRBV7-9	many	TRBJ1-1	CASSRALNAEAFF	TGTGCCAGCAGCCGGGCCCTAAACGCTGAAGCTTTCTTT
.	TRBV6-1	few	TRBJ1-5	CASSEALGSNQPQHF	TGTGCCAGCAGTGAAGCGCTGGGGAGCAATCAGCCCCAGCATTTT
TRBD1	TRBV20-1	.	TRBJ2-5	CSALTGGRETQYF	TGCAGTGCTCTTACAGGGGGAAGAGAGACCCAGTACTTC
.	TRBV7-2	.	TRBJ1-2	CASSLGGGATNYGYTF	TGTGCCAGCAGCTTGGGAGGAGGGGCGACTAACTATGGCTACACCTTC
TRBD1	TRBV20-1	few	TRBJ2-3	CSARVSPAGGSDTQYF	TGCAGTGCTAGAGTCTCTCCGGCAGGGGGCTCGGATACGCAGTATTTT
TRBD1	TRBV28	.	TRBJ1-5	CASSLLTGGGNQPQHF	TGTGCCAGCAGTTTACTCACAGGGGGCGGCAATCAGCCCCAGCATTTT
.	TRBV2	.	TRBJ2-7	CASSVLRGGDEQYF	TGTGCCAGCAGTGTTTTGAGGGGTGGCGACGAGCAGTACTTC
TRBD1	TRBV10-3	few	TRBJ1-2	CAISESWDRDGYTF	TGTGCCATCAGTGAGTCCTGGGACAGGGACGGCTACACCTTC
TRBD2	TRBV10-2	.	TRBJ2-1	CASSEGTSGLGNEQFF	TGCGCCAGCAGTGAAGGGACTAGCGGTCTCGGGAATGAGCAGTTCTTC
.	TRBV27	few	TRBJ1-6	CASSPLPGGGSPLHF	TGTGCCAGCAGTCCCCTCCCGGGTGGAGGATCACCCCTCCACTTT
.	TRBV7-9	few	TRBJ1-1	CASSLDRQVGDTEAFF	TGTGCCAGCAGCTTAGATCGACAGGTTGGGGACACTGAAGCTTTCTTT
.	TRBV3-1	few	TRBJ2-1	CASSQEPANEQFF	TGTGCCAGCAGCCAAGAACCTGCGAATGAGCAGTTCTTC
TRBD2	TRBV5-1	.	TRBJ2-5	CASSLGLGLAGAREETQYF	TGCGCCAGCAGCTTGGGCCTGGGCCTAGCGGGAGCCAGGGAAGAGACCCAGTACTTC
.	TRBV7-9	.	TRBJ2-2	CASSHNTGELFF	TGTGCCAGCAGCCATAACACCGGGGAGCTGTTTTTT
TRBD1	TRBV5-1	.	TRBJ1-4	CASSFTGTAEEKLFF	TGCGCCAGCAGCTTTACCGGGACAGCAGAAGAAAAACTGTTTTTT
TRBD2	TRBV9	.	TRBJ2-1	CASSGGSRLSEQFF	TGTGCCAGCAGCGGCGGGAGTAGGCTTTCCGAGCAGTTCTTC
TRBD1	TRBV12-3/TRBV12-4	.	TRBJ2-1	CASSPRVGGAIF	TGTGCCAGCAGTCCCCGAGTAGGGGGCGCCATCTTC
.	TRBV5-1	few	TRBJ1-4	CASRRGETNEKLFF	TGCGCCAGCAGGCGAGGGGAAACTAATGAAAAACTGTTTTTT
.	TRBV3-1	few	TRBJ2-7	CASSHPDPREQYF	TGTGCCAGCAGCCACCCGGACCCCAGGGAGCAGTACTTC
.	TRBV2	.	TRBJ2-5	CASRWEKQETQYF	TGTGCCAGCAGGTGGGAAAAACAAGAGACCCAGTACTTC
.	TRBV25-1	.	TRBJ1-3	CASTRGSENTIYF	TGTGCCAGCACCAGGGGATCCGAAAACACCATATATTTT
.	TRBV7-8	.	TRBJ1-5	CASSFGGRGPNQPQHF	TGTGCCAGCAGCTTCGGGGGAAGAGGGCCCAATCAGCCCCAGCATTTT
.	TRBV6-1	many	TRBJ1-2	CASSEARNRAYGYTF	TGTGCCAGCAGTGAAGCAAGGAACAGAGCATATGGCTACACCTTC
.	TRBV5-1	few	TRBJ1-1	CASSLGDRFGTEAFF	TGCGCCAGCAGCTTGGGAGACAGGTTCGGAACTGAAGCTTTCTTT
TRBD2	TRBV11-2	few	TRBJ2-3	CASSPIAGIDTQYF	TGTGCCAGCAGCCCGATAGCGGGTATAGATACGCAGTATTTT
.	TRBV30	.	TRBJ2-1	CAWSPRDPGSYNEQFF	TGTGCCTGGAGCCCCCGGGACCCAGGGTCCTACAATGAGCAGTTCTTC
TRBD1	TRBV12-3/TRBV12-4	few	TRBJ1-6	CASSGGQVYNSPLHF	TGTGCCAGCAGTGGGGGACAGGTCTATAATTCACCCCTCCACTTT
TRBD2	TRBV5-1	.	TRBJ2-3	CASSATSGTDTQYF	TGCGCCAGCAGCGCGACTAGCGGCACAGATACGCAGTATTTT
.	TRBV6-6	.	TRBJ2-5	CATSRNPKETQYF	TGTGCCACCTCGAGGAATCCAAAAGAGACCCAGTACTTC
.	TRBV29-1	few	TRBJ1-5	CSVFLAEPQPQHF	TGCAGCGTCTTCTTGGCAGAACCTCAGCCCCAGCATTTT
.	TRBV25-1	.	TRBJ1-2	CASSEVGTAPNYGYTF	TGTGCCAGCAGTGAAGTGGGGACGGCTCCTAACTATGGCTACACCTTC
.	TRBV7-9	.	TRBJ2-3	CASSPRESADTQYF	TGTGCCAGCAGCCCACGGGAGTCGGCAGATACGCAGTATTTT
.	TRBV27	.	TRBJ2-7	CASSRREQYF	TGTGCCAGCAGTCGACGTGAGCAGTACTTC
TRBD2	TRBV20-1	few	TRBJ2-3	CSAREASGSGDTQYF	TGCAGTGCTAGAGAGGCTAGCGGGAGTGGAGATACGCAGTATTTT
TRBD1	TRBV9	few	TRBJ1-1	CASSSSTGGSSTEAFF	TGTGCCAGCAGCTCCTCGACAGGGGGCTCGAGCACTGAAGCTTTCTTT
TRBD1	TRBV20-1	.	TRBJ2-1	CSVPYGTGMKNEQFF	TGCAGTGTCCCGTACGGGACAGGGATGAAAAATGAGCAGTTCTTC
TRBD2	TRBV5-1	.	TRBJ2-5	CASSLVPAGAEETQYF	TGCGCCAGCAGCTTGGTCCCAGCGGGAGCAGAGGAGACCCAGTACTTC
TRBD1	TRBV12-3/TRBV12-4	.	TRBJ1-5	CASTLGPTGVDQPQHF	TGTGCCAGCACCCTGGGGCCGACAGGGGTGGATCAGCCCCAGCATTTT
TRBD2	TRBV18	many	TRBJ2-1	CASSPGLAGAPEQFF	TGTGCCAGCTCACCCGGACTAGCGGGAGCCCCTGAGCAGTTCTTC
.	TRBV7-2	.	TRBJ2-7	CASSLAGAHNEQYF	TGTGCCAGCAGCTTAGCGGGGGCCCATAACGAGCAGTACTTC
TRBD2	TRBV29-1	.	TRBJ2-1	CSVEESGAYNEQFF	TGCAGCGTTGAAGAAAGCGGGGCCTACAATGAGCAGTTCTTC
TRBD2	TRBV20-1	few	TRBJ2-1	CSARDPGLAGGNEQFF	TGCAGTGCTAGAGATCCGGGACTAGCGGGAGGCAATGAGCAGTTCTTC
.	TRBV5-5	few	TRBJ2-7	CASSSQGQSSYEQYF	TGTGCCAGCAGCTCACAGGGACAAAGCTCCTACGAGCAGTACTTC
.	TRBV5-5	few	TRBJ2-2	CASSLGPRVASGELFF	TGTGCCAGCAGCTTGGGACCCAGGGTGGCGTCCGGGGAGCTGTTTTTT
TRBD1	TRBV10-2	few	TRBJ1-5	CARSGQEGNQPQHF	TGCGCCAGGTCGGGACAGGAAGGCAATCAGCCCCAGCATTTT
TRBD1	TRBV15	.	TRBJ2-5	CATSSLLDRQETQYF	TGTGCCACCAGCAGCCTCTTGGACAGGCAAGAGACCCAGTACTTC
TRBD1	TRBV7-6	few	TRBJ2-7	CASSRTGNSYEQYF	TGTGCCAGCAGCCGGACAGGGAACTCCTACGAGCAGTACTTC
TRBD1	TRBV5-1	.	TRBJ1-1	CASSWEGQGWASTEAFF	TGCGCCAGCAGCTGGGAGGGACAGGGGTGGGCTTCCACTGAAGCTTTCTTT
.	TRBV20-1	.	TRBJ1-6	CSARVGTEHSPLHF	TGCAGTGCTAGGGTCGGGACGGAGCATTCACCCCTCCACTTT
.	TRBV4-2	once	TRBJ2-3	CASSQDPLATSTDTQYF	TGTGCCAGCAGCCAAGACCCTCTTGCGACTAGCACAGATACGCAGTATTTT